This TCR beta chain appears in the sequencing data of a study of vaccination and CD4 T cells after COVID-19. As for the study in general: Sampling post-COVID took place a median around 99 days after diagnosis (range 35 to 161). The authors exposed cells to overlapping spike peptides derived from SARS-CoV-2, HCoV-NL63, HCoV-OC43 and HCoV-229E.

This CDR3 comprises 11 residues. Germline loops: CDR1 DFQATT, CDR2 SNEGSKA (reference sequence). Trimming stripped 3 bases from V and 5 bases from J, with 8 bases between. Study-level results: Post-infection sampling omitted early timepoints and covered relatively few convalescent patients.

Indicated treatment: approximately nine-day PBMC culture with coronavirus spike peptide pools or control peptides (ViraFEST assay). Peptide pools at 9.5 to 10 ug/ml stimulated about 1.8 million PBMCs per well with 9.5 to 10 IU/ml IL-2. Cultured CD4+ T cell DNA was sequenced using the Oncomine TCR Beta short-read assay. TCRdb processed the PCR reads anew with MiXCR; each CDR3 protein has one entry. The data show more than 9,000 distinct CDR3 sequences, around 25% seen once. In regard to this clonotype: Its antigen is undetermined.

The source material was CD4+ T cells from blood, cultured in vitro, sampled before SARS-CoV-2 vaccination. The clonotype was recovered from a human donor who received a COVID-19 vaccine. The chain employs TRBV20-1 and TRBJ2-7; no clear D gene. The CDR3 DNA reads TGCAGTGCTAGTGTAAGCGACGAGCAGTACTTC. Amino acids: CSASVSDEQYF.